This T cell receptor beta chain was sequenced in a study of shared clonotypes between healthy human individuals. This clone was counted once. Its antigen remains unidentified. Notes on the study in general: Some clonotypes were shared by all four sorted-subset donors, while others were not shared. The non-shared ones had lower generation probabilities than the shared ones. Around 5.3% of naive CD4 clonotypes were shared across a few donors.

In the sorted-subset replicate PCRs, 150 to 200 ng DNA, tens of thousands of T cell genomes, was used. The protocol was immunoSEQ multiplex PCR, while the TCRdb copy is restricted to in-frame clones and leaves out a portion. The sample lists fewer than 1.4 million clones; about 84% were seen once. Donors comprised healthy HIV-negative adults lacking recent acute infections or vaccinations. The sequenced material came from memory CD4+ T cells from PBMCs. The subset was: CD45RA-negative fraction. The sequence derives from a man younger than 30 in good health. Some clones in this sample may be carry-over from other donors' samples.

In DNA, the CDR3 is TGCGCCAGCAGCCCCTCCCGGGCGGGAGAAGCCCACGAGCAGTACTTC. Encoded protein: CASSPSRAGEAHEQYF. V is TRBV5-1 and J is TRBJ2-7; 7 bases are a match to TRBD2. The CDR3 is 16 amino acids. With 4 bases clipped from V and 5 bases from J, the junction kept 15 bases outside the gene matches. The germline gives CDR1 SGHRS, CDR2 YFSETQ.